This TCR beta chain was sequenced for a study of cytomegalovirus exposure and HLA in healthy donors. Profiling relied on immunoSEQ multiplex PCR, and the TCRdb table lists in-frame clones only, not all of them. The data contain 150,000 to 200,000 clones, 84% of them singletons. Study conclusions and caveats: Three chains linked to CMV were shown in vitro to be specific for CMV antigens.

Notes on this clone: No antigen is known for it.

This receptor was taken from a man younger than 35 in good health and CMV-seropositive. Sequencing used PBMCs.

The CDR3 DNA reads as TGTGCCTGGAGTAGTCTAGCGGGAGGGATGGGTACGCAGTATTTT. Its protein is CAWSSLAGGMGTQYF. The chain is built from TRBV30 and TRBJ2-3; 12 nucleotides align to TRBD2. CDR3 length: 15 residues. Germline CDR1 reads GTSNPN; CDR2 reads SVGIG (reference sequence). After removal of 2 bases from V and 8 bases from J, the junction contained 8 bases not matched to a gene.